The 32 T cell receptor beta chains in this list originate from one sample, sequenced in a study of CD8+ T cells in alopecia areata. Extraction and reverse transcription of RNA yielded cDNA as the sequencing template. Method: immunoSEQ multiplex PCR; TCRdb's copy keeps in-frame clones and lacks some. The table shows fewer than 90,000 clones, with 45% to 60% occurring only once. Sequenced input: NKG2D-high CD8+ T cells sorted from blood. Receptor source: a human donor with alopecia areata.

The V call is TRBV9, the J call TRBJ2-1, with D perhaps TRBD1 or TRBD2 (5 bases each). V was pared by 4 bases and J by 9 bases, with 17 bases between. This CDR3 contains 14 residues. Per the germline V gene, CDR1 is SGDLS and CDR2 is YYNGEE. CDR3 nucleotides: TGTGCCAGCAGCTCGTCCGGGACGACGAGTGAGCAGTTCTTC. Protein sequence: CASSSSGTTSEQFF.

The CDR3 DNA is TGTGCCAGCAGTACGCGGGAGGCCACCTACGAGCAGTACTTC. Protein product: CASSTREATYEQYF. The rearrangement uses TRBV27 and TRBJ2-7; 8 bases are a match to TRBD2. With V trimmed by 5 bases and J by 2 bases, 5 bases remained unmatched. CDR1 is MNHEY and CDR2 is SMNVEV in the germline V gene (reference sequence). The CDR3 sequence is 14 residues long.

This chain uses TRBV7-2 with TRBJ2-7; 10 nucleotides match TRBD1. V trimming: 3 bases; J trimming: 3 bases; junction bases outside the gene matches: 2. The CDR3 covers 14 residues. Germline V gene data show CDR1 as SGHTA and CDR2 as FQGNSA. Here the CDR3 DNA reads TGTGCCAGCAGCTTCGGGACAGGGGACTACGAGCAGTACTTC. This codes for CASSFGTGDYEQYF.

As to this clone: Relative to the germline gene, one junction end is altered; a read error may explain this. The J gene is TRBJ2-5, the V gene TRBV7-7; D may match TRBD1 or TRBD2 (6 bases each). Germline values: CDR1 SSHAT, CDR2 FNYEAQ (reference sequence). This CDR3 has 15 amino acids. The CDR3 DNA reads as TGTGCTAGCAGCGCGTACTGGGGGGCTTTTGAGACCCAGTACTTC. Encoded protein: CASSAYWGAFETQYF.

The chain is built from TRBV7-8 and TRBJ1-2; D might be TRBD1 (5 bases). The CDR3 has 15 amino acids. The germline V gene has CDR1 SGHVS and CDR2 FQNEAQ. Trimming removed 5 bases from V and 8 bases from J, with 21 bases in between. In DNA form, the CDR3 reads TGTGCCAGCAGCCCTCACTTGCAGGGATTCAGCGGCTACACCTTC. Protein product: CASSPHLQGFSGYTF.

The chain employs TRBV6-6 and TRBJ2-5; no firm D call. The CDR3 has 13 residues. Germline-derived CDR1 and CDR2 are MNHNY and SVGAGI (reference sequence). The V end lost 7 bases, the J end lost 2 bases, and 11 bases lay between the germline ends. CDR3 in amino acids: CASTVLVQETQYF. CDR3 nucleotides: TGTGCCAGCACAGTTCTTGTTCAAGAGACCCAGTACTTC.

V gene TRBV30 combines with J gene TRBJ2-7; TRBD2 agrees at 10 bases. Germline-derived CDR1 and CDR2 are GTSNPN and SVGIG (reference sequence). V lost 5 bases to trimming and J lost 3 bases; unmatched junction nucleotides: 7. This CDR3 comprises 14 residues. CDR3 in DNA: TGTGCCTGGGACTCTCTAGCGGGAGACTACGAGCAGTACTTC. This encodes CAWDSLAGDYEQYF.

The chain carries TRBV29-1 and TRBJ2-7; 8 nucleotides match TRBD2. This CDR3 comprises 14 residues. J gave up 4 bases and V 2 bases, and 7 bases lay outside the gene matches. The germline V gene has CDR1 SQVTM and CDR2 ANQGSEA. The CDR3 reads CSVETAGEGYEQYF. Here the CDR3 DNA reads TGCAGCGTTGAAACAGCGGGAGAAGGTTACGAGCAGTACTTC.

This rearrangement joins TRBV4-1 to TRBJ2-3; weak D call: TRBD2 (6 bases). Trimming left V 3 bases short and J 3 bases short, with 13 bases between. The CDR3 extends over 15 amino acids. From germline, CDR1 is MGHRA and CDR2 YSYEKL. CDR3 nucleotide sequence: TGCGCCAGCAGCCAGGACGGAGGGTATACAGATACGCAGTATTTT. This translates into CASSQDGGYTDTQYF.

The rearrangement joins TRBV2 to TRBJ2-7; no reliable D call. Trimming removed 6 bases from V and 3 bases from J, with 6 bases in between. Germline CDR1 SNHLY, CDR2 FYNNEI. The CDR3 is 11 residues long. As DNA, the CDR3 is TGTGCCAGCAGCGCCGTCTACGAGCAGTACTTC. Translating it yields CASSAVYEQYF.

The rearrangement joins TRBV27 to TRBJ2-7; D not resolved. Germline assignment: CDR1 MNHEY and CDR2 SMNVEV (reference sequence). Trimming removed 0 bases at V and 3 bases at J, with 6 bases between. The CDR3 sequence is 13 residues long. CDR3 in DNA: TGTGCCAGCAGTTTATCGAACAGCTACGAGCAGTACTTC. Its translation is CASSLSNSYEQYF.

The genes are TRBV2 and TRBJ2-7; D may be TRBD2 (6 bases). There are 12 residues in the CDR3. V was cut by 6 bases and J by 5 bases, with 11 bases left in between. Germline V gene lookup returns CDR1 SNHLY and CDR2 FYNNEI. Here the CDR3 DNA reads TGTGCCAGCAGGCTAGCGATTGACGAGCAGTACTTC. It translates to CASRLAIDEQYF. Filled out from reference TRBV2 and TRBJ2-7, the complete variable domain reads EPEVTQTPSHQVTQMGQEVILRCVPISNHLYFYWYRQILGQKVEFLVSFYNNEISEKSEIFDDQFSVERPDGSNFTLKIRSTKLEDSAMYFCASRLAIDEQYFGPGTRLTVT.

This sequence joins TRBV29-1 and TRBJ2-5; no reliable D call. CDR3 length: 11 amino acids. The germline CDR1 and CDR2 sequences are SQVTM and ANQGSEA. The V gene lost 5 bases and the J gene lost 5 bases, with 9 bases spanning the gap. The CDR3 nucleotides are TGCAGCGTTCTCGGGTTGGAGACCCAGTACTTC. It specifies CSVLGLETQYF.

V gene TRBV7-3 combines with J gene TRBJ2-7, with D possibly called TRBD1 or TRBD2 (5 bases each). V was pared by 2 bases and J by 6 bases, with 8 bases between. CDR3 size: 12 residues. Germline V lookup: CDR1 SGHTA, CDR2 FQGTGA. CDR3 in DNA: TGTGCCAGCAGCTTAGGGGACGGCGAGCAGTACTTC. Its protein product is CASSLGDGEQYF.

CDR3 in DNA: TGTGCCAGCAGTAACAGGGGGGTCACTGAAGCTTTCTTT. This encodes CASSNRGVTEAFF. The chain has TRBV27 and TRBJ1-1, with TRBD1 matching over 8 bases. The CDR3 runs 13 residues. Germline CDR1 and CDR2: MNHEY and SMNVEV (reference sequence). With 5 bases clipped from V and 4 bases from J, the junction kept 3 bases outside the gene matches.

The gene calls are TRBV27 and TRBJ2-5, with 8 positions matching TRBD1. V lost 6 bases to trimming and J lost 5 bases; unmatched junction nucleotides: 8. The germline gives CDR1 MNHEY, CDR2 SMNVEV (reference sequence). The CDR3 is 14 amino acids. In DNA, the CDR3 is TGTGCCAGCAGCTCGGACAGGGAAAGGGAGACCCAGTACTTC. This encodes CASSSDRERETQYF.

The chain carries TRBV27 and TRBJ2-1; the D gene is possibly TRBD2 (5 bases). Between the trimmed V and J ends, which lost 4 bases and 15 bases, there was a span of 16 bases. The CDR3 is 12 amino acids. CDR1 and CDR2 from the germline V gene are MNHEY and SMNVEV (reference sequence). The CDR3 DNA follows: TGTGCCAGCAGTTCCGGTCGGTCAGAGGGGTTCTTC. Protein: CASSSGRSEGFF.

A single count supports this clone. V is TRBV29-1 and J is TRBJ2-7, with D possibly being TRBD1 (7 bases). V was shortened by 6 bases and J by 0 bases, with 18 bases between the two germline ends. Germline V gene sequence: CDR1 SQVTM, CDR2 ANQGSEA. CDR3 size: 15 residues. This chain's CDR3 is CSVEFWRGLSYEQYF. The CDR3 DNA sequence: TGCAGCGTCGAGTTTTGGAGGGGGCTCTCCTACGAGCAGTACTTC.

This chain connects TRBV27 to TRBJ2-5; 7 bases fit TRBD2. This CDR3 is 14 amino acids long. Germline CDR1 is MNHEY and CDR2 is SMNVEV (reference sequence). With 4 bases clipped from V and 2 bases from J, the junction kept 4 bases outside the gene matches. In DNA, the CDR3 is TGTGCCAGCAGTTGGGGAGGGAGTCAAGAGACCCAGTACTTC. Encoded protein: CASSWGGSQETQYF.

The CDR3 bases are TGTGCCAGCGGGGACAGGGGCAACGAGCAGTACTTC. Translation: CASGDRGNEQYF. The chain links TRBV7-9 to TRBJ2-7, with 10 bases that match TRBD1. CDR3 length equals 12 residues. Trimming removed 8 bases from V and 5 bases from J; junction bases left unmatched: 3. In germline, CDR1 is SEHNR, CDR2 FQNEAQ (reference sequence).

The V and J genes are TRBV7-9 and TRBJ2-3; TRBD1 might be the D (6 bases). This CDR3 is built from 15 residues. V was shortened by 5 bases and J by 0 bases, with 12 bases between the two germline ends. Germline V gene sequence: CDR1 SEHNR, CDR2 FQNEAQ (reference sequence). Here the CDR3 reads CASSPGQSSTDTQYF. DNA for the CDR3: TGTGCCAGCAGCCCCGGACAGTCTAGCACAGATACGCAGTATTTT.

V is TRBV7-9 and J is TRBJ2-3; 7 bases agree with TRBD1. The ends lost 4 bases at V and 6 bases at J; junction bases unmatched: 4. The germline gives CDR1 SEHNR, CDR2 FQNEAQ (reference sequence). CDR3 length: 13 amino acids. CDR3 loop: CASSWTGFDTQYF. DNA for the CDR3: TGTGCCAGCAGCTGGACAGGTTTTGATACGCAGTATTTT.

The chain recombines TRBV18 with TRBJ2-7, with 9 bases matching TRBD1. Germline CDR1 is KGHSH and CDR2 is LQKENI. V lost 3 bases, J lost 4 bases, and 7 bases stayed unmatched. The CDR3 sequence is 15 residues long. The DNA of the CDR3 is TGTGCCAGCTCACCCGGTGACAGGGGGGATTACGAGCAGTACTTC. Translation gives CASSPGDRGDYEQYF.

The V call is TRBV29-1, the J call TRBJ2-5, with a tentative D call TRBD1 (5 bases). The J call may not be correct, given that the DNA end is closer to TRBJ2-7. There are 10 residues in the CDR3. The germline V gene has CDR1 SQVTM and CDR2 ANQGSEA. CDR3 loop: CSVDRDEQYF. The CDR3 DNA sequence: TGCAGCGTTGACAGGGACGAGCAGTACTTC.

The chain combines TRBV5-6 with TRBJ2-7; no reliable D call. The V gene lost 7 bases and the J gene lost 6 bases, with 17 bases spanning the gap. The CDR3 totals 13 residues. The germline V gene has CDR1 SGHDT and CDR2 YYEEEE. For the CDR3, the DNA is TGTGCCAGCGCCCTCTCGGAGTTTGGCGAGCAGTACTTC. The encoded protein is CASALSEFGEQYF.

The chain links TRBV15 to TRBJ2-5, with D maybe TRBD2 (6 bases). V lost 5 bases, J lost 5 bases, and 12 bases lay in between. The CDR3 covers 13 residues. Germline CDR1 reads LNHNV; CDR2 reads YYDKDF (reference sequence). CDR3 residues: CATSPEGPETQYF. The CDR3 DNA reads TGTGCCACCAGCCCGGAGGGGCCCGAGACCCAGTACTTC. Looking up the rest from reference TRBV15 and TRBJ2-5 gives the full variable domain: DAMVIQNPRYQVTQFGKPVTLSCSQTLNHNVMYWYQQKSSQAPKLLFHYYDKDFNNEADTPDNFQSRRPNTSFCFLDIRSPGLGDTAMYLCATSPEGPETQYFGPGTRLLVL.

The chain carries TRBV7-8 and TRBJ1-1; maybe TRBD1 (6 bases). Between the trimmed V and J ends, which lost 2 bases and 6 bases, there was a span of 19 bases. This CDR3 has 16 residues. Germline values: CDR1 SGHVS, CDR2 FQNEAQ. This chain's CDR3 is CASSLRAVRGLAEAFF. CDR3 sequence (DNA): TGTGCCAGCAGCTTAAGAGCGGTCAGGGGCCTCGCTGAAGCTTTCTTT. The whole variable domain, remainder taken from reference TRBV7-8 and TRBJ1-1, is GAGVSQSPRYKVAKRGQDVALRCDPISGHVSLFWYQQALGQGPEFLTYFQNEAQLDKSGLPSDRFFAERPEGSVSTLKIQRTQQEDSAVYLCASSLRAVRGLAEAFFGQGTRLTVV.

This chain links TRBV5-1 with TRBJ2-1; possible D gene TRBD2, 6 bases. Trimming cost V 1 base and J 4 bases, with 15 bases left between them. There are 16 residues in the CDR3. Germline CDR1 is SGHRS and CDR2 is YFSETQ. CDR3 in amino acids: CASSLPRDFPYNEQFF. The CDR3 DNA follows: TGCGCCAGCAGCTTGCCGAGGGACTTCCCATACAATGAGCAGTTCTTC.

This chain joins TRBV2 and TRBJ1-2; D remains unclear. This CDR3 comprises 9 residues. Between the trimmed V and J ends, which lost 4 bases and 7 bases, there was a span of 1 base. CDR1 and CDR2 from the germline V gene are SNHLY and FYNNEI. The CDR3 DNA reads TGTGCCAGCAGTGGTGGCTACACCTTC. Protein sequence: CASSGGYTF. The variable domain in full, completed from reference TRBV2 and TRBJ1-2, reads EPEVTQTPSHQVTQMGQEVILRCVPISNHLYFYWYRQILGQKVEFLVSFYNNEISEKSEIFDDQFSVERPDGSNFTLKIRSTKLEDSAMYFCASSGGYTFGSGTRLTVV.

The CDR3 loop reads CTPGGIIADNSYNEQFF. In DNA, the CDR3 is TGCACCCCGGGGGGGATTATAGCGGATAACTCCTACAATGAGCAGTTCTTC. V and J are TRBV29-1 and TRBJ2-1; 8 positions match TRBD2. CDR1 and CDR2 from the germline V gene are SQVTM and ANQGSEA. CDR3 size: 17 residues.

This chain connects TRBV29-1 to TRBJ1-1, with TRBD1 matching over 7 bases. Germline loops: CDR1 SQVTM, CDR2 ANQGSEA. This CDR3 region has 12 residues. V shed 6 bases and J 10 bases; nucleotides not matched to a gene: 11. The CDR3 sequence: CSVYVTGLRAFF. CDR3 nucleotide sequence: TGCAGCGTCTACGTGACAGGGTTGAGAGCTTTCTTT.

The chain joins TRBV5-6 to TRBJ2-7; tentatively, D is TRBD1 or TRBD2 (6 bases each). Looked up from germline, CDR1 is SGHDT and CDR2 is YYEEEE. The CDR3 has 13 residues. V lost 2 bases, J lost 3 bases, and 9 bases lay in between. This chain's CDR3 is CASSFRGGYEQYF. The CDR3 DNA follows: TGTGCCAGCAGCTTCAGGGGAGGCTACGAGCAGTACTTC. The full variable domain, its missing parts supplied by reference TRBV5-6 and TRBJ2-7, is DAGVTQSPTHLIKTRGQQVTLRCSPKSGHDTVSWYQQALGQGPQFIFQYYEEEERQRGNFPDRFSGHQFPNYSSELNVNALLLGDSALYLCASSFRGGYEQYFGPGTRLTVT.